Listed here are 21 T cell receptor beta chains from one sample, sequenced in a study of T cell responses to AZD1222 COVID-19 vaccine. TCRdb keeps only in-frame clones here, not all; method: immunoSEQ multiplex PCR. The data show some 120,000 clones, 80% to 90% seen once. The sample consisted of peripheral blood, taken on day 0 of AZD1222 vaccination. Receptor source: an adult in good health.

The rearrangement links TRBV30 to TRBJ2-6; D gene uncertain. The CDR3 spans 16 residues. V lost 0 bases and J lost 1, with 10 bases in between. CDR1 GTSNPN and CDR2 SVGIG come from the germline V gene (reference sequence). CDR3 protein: CAWSVSRTSGANVLTF. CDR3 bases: TGTGCCTGGAGTGTAAGTCGAACGTCTGGGGCCAACGTCCTGACTTTC. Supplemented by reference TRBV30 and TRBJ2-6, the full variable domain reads SQTIHQWPATLVQPVGSPLSLECTVEGTSNPNLYWYRQAAGRGLQLLFYSVGIGQISSEVPQNLSASRPQDRQFILSSKKLLLSDSGFYLCAWSVSRTSGANVLTFGAGSRLTVL.

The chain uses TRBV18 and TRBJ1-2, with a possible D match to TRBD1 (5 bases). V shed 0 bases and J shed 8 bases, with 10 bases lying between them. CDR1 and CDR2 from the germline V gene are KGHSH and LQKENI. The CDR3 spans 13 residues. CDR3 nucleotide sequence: TGTGCCAGCTCACCACCGAGGGGTGGGGGCTACACCTTC. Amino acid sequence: CASSPPRGGGYTF.

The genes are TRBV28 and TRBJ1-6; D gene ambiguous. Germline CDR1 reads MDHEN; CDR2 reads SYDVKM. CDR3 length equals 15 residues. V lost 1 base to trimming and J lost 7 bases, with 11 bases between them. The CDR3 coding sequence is TGTGCCAGCAGTTTATCCGGGAGAAAGAATTCACCCCTCCACTTT. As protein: CASSLSGRKNSPLHF. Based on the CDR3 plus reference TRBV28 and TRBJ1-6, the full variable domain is DVKVTQSSRYLVKRTGEKVFLECVQDMDHENMFWYRQDPGLGLRLIYFSYDVKMKEKGDIPEGYSVSREKKERFSLILESASTNQTSMYLCASSLSGRKNSPLHFGNGTRLTVT.

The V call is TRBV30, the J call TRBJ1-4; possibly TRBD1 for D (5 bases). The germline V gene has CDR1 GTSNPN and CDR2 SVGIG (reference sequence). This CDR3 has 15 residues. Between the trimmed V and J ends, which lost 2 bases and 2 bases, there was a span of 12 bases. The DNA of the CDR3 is TGTGCCTGGAGTTGGGTTGGGGGGACTAATGAAAAACTGTTTTTT. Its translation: CAWSWVGGTNEKLFF.

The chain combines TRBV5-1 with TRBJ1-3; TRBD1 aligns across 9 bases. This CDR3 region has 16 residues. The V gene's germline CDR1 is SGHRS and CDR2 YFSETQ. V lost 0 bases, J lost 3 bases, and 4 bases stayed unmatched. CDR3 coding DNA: TGCGCCAGCAGCTTGGAAGGACAGGGGTATGGAAACACCATATATTTT. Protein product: CASSLEGQGYGNTIYF.

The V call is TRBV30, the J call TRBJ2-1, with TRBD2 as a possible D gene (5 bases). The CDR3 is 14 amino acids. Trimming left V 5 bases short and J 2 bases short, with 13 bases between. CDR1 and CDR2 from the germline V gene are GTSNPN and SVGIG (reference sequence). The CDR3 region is CAWGIGVPYNEQFF. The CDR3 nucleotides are TGTGCCTGGGGAATCGGGGTCCCCTACAATGAGCAGTTCTTC.

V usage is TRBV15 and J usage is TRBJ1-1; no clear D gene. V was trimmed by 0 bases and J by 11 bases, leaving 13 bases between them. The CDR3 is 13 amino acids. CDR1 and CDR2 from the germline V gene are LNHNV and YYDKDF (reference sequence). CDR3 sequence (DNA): TGTGCCACCAGCAGAGATATTGGCGGCGAGGCTTTCTTT. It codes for CATSRDIGGEAFF.

CDR3 bases: TGTGCCAGCAGCCAACACTCTGGGGCCAACGTCCTGACTTTC. Translated: CASSQHSGANVLTF. The genes are TRBV4-2 and TRBJ2-6, with D unresolved. V gave up 2 bases and J gave up 0 bases, with 2 bases separating them. The CDR3 length is 14 residues. Germline assignment: CDR1 LGHNA and CDR2 YNFKEQ.

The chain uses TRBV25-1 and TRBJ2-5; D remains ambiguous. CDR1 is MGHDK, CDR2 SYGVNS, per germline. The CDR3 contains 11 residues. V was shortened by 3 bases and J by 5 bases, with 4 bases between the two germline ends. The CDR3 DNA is TGTGCCAGCAGTGAGGCGGAGACCCAGTACTTC. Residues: CASSEAETQYF.

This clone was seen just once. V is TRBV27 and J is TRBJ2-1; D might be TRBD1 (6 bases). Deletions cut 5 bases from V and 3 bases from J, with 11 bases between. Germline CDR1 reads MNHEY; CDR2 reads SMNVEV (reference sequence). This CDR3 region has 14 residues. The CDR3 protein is CASSARTVYNEQFF. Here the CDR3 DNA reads TGTGCCAGCAGTGCTAGGACAGTCTACAATGAGCAGTTCTTC.

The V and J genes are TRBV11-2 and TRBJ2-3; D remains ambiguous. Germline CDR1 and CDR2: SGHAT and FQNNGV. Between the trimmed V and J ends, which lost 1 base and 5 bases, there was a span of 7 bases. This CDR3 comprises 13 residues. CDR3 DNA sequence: TGTGCCAGCAGCTTAGTTTGGTTAGATACGCAGTATTTT. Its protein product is CASSLVWLDTQYF.

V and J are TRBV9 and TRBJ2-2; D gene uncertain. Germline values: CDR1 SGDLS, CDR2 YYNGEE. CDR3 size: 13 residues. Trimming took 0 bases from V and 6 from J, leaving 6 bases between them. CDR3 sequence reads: CASSVDLAGELFF. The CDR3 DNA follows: TGTGCCAGCAGCGTAGATTTGGCCGGGGAGCTGTTTTTT.

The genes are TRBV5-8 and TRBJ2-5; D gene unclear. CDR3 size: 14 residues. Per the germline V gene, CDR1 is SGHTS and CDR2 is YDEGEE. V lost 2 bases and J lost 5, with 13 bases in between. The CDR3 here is CASSLNTRSETQYF. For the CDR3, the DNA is TGTGCCAGCAGCTTAAACACCAGGTCTGAGACCCAGTACTTC. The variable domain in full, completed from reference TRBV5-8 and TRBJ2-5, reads EAGVTQSPTHLIKTRGQQATLRCSPISGHTSVYWYQQALGLGLQFLLWYDEGEERNRGNFPPRFSGRQFPNYSSELNVNALELEDSALYLCASSLNTRSETQYFGPGTRLLVL.

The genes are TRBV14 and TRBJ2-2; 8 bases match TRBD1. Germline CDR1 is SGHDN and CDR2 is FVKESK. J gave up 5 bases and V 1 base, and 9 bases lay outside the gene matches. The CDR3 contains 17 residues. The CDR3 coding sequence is TGTGCCAGCAGCCAAGCAGGCAGGGGGCGCGGAACCGGGGAGCTGTTTTTT. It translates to CASSQAGRGRGTGELFF.

CDR3 DNA sequence: TGTGCCAGCAGCTTAGTCAGGGGGCTTGGAGAGACCCAGTACTTC. Protein: CASSLVRGLGETQYF. The J gene is TRBJ2-5, the V gene TRBV7-2, with 8 bases fitting TRBD1. The CDR3 has 15 amino acids. Unmatched junction bases numbered 5, after V lost 1 base and J lost 4 bases. Per germline, CDR1 SGHTA and CDR2 FQGNSA.

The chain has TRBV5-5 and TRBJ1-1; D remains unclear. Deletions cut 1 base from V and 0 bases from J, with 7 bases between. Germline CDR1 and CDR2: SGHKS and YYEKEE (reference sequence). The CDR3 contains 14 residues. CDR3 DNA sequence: TGTGCCAGCAGCTTGACAGCAATGAACACTGAAGCTTTCTTT. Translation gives CASSLTAMNTEAFF.

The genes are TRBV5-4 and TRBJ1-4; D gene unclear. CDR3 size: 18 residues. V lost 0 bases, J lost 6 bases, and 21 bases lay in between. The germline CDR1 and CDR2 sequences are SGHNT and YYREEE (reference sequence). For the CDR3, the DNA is TGTGCCAGCAGCTTGGCTATTGGGAGACCCCCGGTGGATGAAAAACTGTTTTTT. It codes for CASSLAIGRPPVDEKLFF.

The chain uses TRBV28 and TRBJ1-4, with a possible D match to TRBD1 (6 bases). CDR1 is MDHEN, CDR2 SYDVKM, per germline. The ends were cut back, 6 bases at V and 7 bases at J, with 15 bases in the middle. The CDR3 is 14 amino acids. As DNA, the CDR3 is TGTGCCAGCAGCCAAACAGGGCTGGGTGAAAAACTGTTTTTT. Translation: CASSQTGLGEKLFF.

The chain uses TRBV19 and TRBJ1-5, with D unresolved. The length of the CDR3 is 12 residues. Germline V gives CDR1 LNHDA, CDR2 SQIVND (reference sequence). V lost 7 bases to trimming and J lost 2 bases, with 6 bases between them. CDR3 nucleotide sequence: TGTGCCAGTACTTTGGGCAATCAGCCCCAGCATTTT. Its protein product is CASTLGNQPQHF.

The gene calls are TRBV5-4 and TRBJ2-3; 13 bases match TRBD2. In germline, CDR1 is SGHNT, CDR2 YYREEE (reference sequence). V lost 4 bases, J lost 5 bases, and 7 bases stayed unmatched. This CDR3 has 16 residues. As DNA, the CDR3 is TGTGCCAGCAGCCCGACTAGCGGGGGGCGAGGAGATACGCAGTATTTT. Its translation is CASSPTSGGRGDTQYF.

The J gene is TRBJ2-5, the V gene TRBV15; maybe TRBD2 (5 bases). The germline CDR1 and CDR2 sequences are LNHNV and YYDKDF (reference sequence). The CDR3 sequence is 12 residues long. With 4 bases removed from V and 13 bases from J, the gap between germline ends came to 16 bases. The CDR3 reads CATSTAGAVRYF. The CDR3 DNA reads TGTGCCACCAGCACAGCCGGAGCGGTTAGGTACTTC.